This record concerns one T cell receptor (beta chain) sequence. Antigen specificity is unknown. This sample was taken from a study of blood T cells in healthy people across ages. Notes on the study in general: Relative to aged donors, long-lived donors carried more naive CD4+ cells and displayed higher diversity. The recorded TCR beta diversity per million T cells decreased in a roughly linear manner with age.

The V gene lost 3 bases and the J gene lost 4 bases, with 9 bases spanning the gap. This CDR3 comprises 13 residues. Germline V gene data show CDR1 as SNHLY and CDR2 as FYNNEI. Sample donors were healthy Caucasian individuals that came from Russia, aged roughly 6 to 95. The authors extracted at least 5.5 micrograms of total RNA per sample. A second about 7 to 12 cycle PCR used barcoded and J-beta primers. TCRdb redid the calling of the 5' RACE reads with MiXCR, one entry per CDR3 protein. This table has around 1,600,000 distinct CDR3 sequences, less than 45% appearing once. The gene calls are TRBV2 and TRBJ1-2, with TRBD1 as a possible D gene (5 bases). The sample comprised blood. This receptor was obtained from a woman aged 18-29 years in good health. The CDR3, as DNA: TGTGCCAGCAGTGAGGGGGGAATCTATGGCTACACCTTC. Protein: CASSEGGIYGYTF.